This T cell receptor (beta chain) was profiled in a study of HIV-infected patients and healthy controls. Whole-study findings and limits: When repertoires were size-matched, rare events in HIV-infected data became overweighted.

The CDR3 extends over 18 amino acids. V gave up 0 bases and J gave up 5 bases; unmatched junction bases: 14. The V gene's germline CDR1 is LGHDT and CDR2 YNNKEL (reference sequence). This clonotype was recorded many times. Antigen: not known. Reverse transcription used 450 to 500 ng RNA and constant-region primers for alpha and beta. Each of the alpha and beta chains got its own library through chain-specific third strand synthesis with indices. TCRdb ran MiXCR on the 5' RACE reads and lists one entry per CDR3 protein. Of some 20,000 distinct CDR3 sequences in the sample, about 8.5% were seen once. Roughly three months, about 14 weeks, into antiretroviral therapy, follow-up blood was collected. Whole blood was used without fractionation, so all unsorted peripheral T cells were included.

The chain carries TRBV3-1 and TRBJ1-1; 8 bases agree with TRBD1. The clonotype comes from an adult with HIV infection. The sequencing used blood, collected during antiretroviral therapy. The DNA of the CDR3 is TGTGCCAGCAGCCAAGAAAGCTCGGGGACAGGCCGGGGGACTGAAGCTTTCTTT. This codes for CASSQESSGTGRGTEAFF. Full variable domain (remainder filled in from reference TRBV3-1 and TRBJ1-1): DTAVSQTPKYLVTQMGNDKSIKCEQNLGHDTMYWYKQDSKKFLKIMFSYNNKELIINETVPNRFSPKSPDKAHLNLHINSLELGDSAVYFCASSQESSGTGRGTEAFFGQGTRLTVV.